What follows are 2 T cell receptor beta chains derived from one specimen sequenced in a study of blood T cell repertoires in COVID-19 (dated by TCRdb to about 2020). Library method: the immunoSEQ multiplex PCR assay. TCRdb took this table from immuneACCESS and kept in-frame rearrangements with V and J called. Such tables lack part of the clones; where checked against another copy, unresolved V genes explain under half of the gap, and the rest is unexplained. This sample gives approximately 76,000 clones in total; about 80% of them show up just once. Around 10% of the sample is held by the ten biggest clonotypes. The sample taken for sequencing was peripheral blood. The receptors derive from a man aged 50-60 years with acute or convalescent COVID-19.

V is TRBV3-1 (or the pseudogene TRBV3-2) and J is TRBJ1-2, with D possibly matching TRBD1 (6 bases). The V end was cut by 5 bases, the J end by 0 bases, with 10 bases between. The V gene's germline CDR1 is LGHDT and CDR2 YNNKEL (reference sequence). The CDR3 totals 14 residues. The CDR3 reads CASSYRDSNYGYTF. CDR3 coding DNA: TGTGCCAGCAGCTACAGGGATTCTAACTATGGCTACACCTTC.

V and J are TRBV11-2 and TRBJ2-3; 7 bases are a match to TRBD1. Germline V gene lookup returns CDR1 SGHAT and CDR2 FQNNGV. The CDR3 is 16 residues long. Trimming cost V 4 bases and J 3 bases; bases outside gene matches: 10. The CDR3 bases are TGTGCCAGCAGCTCCCGACAGGGACCCCTGACAGATACGCAGTATTTT. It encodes CASSSRQGPLTDTQYF.